A single sample is the source of the 12 T cell receptor beta chains below, sequenced in a study of shared clonotypes between healthy human individuals. Produced via immunoSEQ multiplex PCR; TCRdb's table is partial and in-frame only. Of about 2.3 million clones in the sample, more than 80% are singletons; the top ten hold under 0.45%. Sequenced material: naive CD4+ T cells from PBMCs. Specified subset: CD45RA+ positively selected. These receptor sequences come from a man younger than 30 in good health. Some clones in this sample may be carry-over from other donors' samples.

This clone was recorded only once. The chain carries TRBV27 and TRBJ2-4, with no clear D. The V end was cut by 5 bases, the J end by 0 bases, with 5 bases between. Germline values: CDR1 MNHEY, CDR2 SMNVEV (reference sequence). This CDR3 comprises 13 residues. The CDR3 reads CASSQIAKNIQYF. The CDR3 DNA reads TGTGCCAGCAGTCAAATAGCCAAAAACATTCAGTACTTC.

The CDR3 sequence is CASSLPGIRGGYTF. The CDR3 bases are TGTGCCAGCAGCTTACCAGGCATTCGGGGTGGCTACACCTTC. The chain recombines TRBV5-4 with TRBJ1-2, with unresolved D. The CDR3 consists of 14 residues. Per germline, CDR1 SGHNT and CDR2 YYREEE (reference sequence). V was trimmed by 2 bases and J by 7 bases, leaving 15 bases between them.

V usage is TRBV6-1 and J usage is TRBJ2-2; 8 bases fit TRBD1. V dropped 6 bases and J dropped 6; count of bases not matched to a gene: 9. From germline, CDR1 is MNHNS and CDR2 SASEGT. The CDR3 is made up of 15 amino acids. CDR3 loop: CASRFIQGAAGELFF. As DNA, the CDR3 is TGTGCCAGCAGGTTCATTCAGGGGGCGGCCGGGGAGCTGTTTTTT.

The genes are TRBV28 and TRBJ1-1, with 8 bases that match TRBD1. V shed 6 bases and J 8 bases; nucleotides not matched to a gene: 8. CDR1 and CDR2 (germline): MDHEN, SYDVKM. The CDR3 totals 13 residues. The chain's CDR3 is CASSGGQGTEAFF. The CDR3 DNA follows: TGTGCCAGCAGCGGCGGACAGGGCACAGAAGCTTTCTTT.

The chain joins TRBV6-1 to TRBJ2-1; 11 positions agree with TRBD2. After removal of 7 bases from V and 8 bases from J, the junction contained 10 bases not matched to a gene. CDR3 size: 15 residues. Germline CDR1 and CDR2: MNHNS and SASEGT. This CDR3 reads CASNNVAGGPYEQFF. The CDR3 region has the DNA TGTGCCAGCAACAACGTAGCGGGAGGGCCCTATGAGCAGTTCTTC.

This sequence joins TRBV28 and TRBJ1-1; D possibly corresponds to TRBD1 (6 bases). The germline V gene encodes CDR1 MDHEN and CDR2 SYDVKM. The CDR3 has 15 amino acids. V lost 4 bases and J lost 1, with 13 bases in between. In DNA, the CDR3 is TGTGCCAGCAGTTCCAGGGGCTTGCCGAACACTGAAGCTTTCTTT. Its protein product is CASSSRGLPNTEAFF.

The chain joins TRBV27 to TRBJ1-5, with 11 positions matching TRBD1. The CDR3 is 16 amino acids. Germline loops: CDR1 MNHEY, CDR2 SMNVEV (reference sequence). The J segment lost 3 bases and the V segment lost 6 bases, leaving 7 bases of the junction unmatched. CDR3 protein: CASSSGDRGDNQPQHF. CDR3 coding DNA: TGTGCCAGCAGCTCGGGGGACAGGGGGGACAATCAGCCCCAGCATTTT.

CDR3 sequence (DNA): TGTGCCAGCAGCGAACACATCCGAGAAGGGACAGATACGCAGTATTTT. This gives the protein CASSEHIREGTDTQYF. The rearrangement links TRBV9 to TRBJ2-3; D is unclear. V lost 3 bases, J lost 3 bases, and 17 bases lay in between. Germline V gene sequence: CDR1 SGDLS, CDR2 YYNGEE. The CDR3 has 16 residues.

The V gene is TRBV6-4, the J gene TRBJ1-1; 7 nucleotides align to TRBD1. This CDR3 region has 14 residues. From germline, CDR1 is MRHNA and CDR2 SNTAGT. The V and J ends lost 5 bases and 5 bases, in that order; junction bases with no gene match: 8. CDR3 amino acids: CASSLQGSGTEAFF. DNA of the CDR3: TGTGCCAGCAGTCTACAGGGGTCTGGAACTGAAGCTTTCTTT.

The V and J genes are TRBV7-8 and TRBJ2-3, with D perhaps being TRBD1 or TRBD2 (5 bases each). This CDR3 has 14 residues. Germline CDR1 SGHVS, CDR2 FQNEAQ. The germline V and J ends were trimmed by 7 bases and 5 bases, with 16 bases remaining between them. CDR3 DNA sequence: TGTGCCAGCACATGGGGGTCTAGGCTAGATACGCAGTATTTT. Encoded protein: CASTWGSRLDTQYF.

The genes are TRBV2 and TRBJ1-2; unclear D gene. The ends were cut back, 6 bases at V and 4 bases at J, with 15 bases in the middle. This CDR3 is built from 14 residues. Germline V gene sequence: CDR1 SNHLY, CDR2 FYNNEI. CDR3 protein: CASSARVEPYGYTF. In nucleotides, the CDR3 is TGTGCCAGCAGCGCTCGGGTGGAGCCCTATGGCTACACCTTC.

The chain uses TRBV15 and TRBJ1-2, with 10 bases identical to TRBD1. The CDR3 contains 13 residues. Germline CDR1 LNHNV, CDR2 YYDKDF (reference sequence). Trimming removed 9 bases from V and 7 bases from J; junction bases left unmatched: 8. Here the CDR3 DNA reads TGTGCCACATCCGGACAGGGGGTTTTTGGCTACACCTTC. Protein sequence: CATSGQGVFGYTF.